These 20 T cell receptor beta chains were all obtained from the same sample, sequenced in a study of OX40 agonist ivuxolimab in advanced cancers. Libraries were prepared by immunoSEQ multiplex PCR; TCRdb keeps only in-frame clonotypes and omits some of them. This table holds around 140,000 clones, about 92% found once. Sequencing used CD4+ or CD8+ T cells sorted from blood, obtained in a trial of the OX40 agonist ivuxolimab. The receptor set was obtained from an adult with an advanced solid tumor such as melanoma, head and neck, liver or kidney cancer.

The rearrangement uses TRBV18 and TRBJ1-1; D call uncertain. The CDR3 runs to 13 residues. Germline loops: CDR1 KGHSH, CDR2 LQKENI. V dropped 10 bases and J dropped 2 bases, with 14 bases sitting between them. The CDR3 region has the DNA TGTGCCACCCGTGGAGGGCCCAACACTGAAGCTTTCTTT. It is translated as CATRGGPNTEAFF.

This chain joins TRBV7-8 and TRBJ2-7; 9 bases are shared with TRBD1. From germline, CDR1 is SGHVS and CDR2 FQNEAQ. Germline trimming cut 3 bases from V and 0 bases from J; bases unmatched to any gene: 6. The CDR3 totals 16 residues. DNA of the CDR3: TGTGCCAGCAGCTTTTATGGGACAGGGCCCTCCTACGAGCAGTACTTC. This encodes CASSFYGTGPSYEQYF.

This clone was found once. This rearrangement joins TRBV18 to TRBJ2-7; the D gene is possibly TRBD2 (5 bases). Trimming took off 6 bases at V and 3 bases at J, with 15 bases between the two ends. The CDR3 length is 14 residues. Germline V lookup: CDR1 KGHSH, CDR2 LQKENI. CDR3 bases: TGTGCCAGCTCGGCGGACTTGCTCCTCTACGAGCAGTACTTC. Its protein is CASSADLLLYEQYF.

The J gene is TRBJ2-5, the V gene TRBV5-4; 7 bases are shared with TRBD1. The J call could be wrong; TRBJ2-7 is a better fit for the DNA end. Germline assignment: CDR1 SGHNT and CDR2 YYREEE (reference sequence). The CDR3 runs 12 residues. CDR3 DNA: TGTGCCAGCAGCTGGGACAGCTACGAGCAGTACTTC. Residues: CASSWDSYEQYF.

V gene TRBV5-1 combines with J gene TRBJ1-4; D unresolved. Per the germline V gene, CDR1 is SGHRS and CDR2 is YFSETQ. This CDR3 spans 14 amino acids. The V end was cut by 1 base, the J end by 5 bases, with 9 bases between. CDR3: CASSLRRPNEKLFF. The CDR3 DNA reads TGCGCCAGCAGCTTGAGGCGACCGAATGAAAAACTGTTTTTT.

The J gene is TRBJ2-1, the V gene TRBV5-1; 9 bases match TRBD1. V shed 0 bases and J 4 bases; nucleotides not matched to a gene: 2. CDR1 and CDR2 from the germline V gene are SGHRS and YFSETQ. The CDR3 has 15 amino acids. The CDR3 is CASSLGDREYNEQFF. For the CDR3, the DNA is TGCGCCAGCAGCTTGGGGGACAGGGAGTACAATGAGCAGTTCTTC.

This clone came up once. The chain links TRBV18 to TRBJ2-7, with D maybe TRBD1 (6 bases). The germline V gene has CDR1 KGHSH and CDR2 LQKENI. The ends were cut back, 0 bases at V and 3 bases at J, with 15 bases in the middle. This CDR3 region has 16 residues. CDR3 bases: TGTGCCAGCTCACCACCGACCTTTTCCAGGGGCTACGAGCAGTACTTC. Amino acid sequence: CASSPPTFSRGYEQYF.

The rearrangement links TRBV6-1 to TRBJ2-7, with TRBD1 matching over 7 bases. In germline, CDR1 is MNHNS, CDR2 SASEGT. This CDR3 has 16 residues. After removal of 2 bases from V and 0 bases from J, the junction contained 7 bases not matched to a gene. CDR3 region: CASSERVGTASYEQYF. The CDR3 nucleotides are TGTGCCAGCAGTGAACGGGTTGGGACAGCCTCCTACGAGCAGTACTTC.

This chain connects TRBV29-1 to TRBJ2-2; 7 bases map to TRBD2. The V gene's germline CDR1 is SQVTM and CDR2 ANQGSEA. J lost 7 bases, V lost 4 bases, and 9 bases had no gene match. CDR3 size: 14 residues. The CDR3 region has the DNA TGCAGCGTTGGGAGGCGGGAGCATGGCGGGGAGCTGTTTTTT. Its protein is CSVGRREHGGELFF.

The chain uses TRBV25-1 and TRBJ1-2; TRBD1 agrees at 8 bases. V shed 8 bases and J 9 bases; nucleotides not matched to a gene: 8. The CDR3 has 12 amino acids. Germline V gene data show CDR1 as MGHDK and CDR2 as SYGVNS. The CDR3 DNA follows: TGTGCCAGCCAGACTACAGGGGGAAGCTACACCTTC. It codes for CASQTTGGSYTF.

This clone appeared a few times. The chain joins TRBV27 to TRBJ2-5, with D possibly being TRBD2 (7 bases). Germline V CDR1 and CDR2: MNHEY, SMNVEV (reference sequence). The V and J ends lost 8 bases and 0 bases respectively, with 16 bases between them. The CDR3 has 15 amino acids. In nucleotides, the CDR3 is TGTGCCAGCGGGGGGGGGCGGGGTTACCAAGAGACCCAGTACTTC. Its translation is CASGGGRGYQETQYF.

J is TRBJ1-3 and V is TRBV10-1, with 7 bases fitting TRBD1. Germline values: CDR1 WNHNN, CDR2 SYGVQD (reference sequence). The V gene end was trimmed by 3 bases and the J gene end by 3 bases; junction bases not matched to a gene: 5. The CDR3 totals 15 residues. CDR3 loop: CASSENTGVGNTIYF. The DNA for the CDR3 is TGCGCCAGCAGTGAAAACACAGGGGTTGGAAACACCATATATTTT.

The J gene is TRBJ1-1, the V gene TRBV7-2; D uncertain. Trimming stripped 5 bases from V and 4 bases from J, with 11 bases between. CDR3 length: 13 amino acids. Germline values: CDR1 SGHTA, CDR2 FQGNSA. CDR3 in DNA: TGTGCCAGCAGCCCCGGGGTGAGCACTGAAGCTTTCTTT. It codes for CASSPGVSTEAFF.

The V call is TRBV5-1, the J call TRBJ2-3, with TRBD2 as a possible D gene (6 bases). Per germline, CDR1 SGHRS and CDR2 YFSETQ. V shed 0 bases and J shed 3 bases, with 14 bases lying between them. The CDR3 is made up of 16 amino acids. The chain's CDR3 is CASSLAGGLLTDTQYF. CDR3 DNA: TGCGCCAGCAGCTTGGCCGGGGGTTTGCTGACAGATACGCAGTATTTT.

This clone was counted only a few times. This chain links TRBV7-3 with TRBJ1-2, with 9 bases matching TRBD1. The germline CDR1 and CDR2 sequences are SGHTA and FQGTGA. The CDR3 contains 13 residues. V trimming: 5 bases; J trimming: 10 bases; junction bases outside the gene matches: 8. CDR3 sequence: CASSPGTGRIYTF. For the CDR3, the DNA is TGTGCCAGCAGCCCCGGGACAGGGAGAATCTACACCTTC.

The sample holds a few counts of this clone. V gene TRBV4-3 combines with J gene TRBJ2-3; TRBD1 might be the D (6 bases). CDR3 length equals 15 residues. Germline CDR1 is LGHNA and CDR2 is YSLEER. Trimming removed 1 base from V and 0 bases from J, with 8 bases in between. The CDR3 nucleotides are TGCGCCAGCAGCCAAGGAACAGGGAGCACAGATACGCAGTATTTT. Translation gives CASSQGTGSTDTQYF.

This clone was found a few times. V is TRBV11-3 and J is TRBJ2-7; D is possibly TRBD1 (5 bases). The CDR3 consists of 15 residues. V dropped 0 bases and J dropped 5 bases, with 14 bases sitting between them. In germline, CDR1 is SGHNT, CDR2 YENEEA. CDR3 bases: TGTGCCAGCAGCTTAGAACGCCAGGGTCTCGACGAGCAGTACTTC. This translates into CASSLERQGLDEQYF.

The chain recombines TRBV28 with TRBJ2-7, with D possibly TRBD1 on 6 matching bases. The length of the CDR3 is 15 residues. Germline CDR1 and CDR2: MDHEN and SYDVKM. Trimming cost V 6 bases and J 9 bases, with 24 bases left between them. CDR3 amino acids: CASSQLQGRLIGQYF. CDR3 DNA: TGTGCCAGCAGCCAACTACAGGGTAGGCTTATAGGGCAGTACTTC.

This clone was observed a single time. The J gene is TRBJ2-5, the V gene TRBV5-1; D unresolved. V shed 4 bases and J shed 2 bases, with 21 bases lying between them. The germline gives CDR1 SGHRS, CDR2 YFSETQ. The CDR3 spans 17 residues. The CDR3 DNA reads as TGCGCCAGCAGCCCCTTCACACGCAGAGAGCTTCAAGAGACCCAGTACTTC. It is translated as CASSPFTRRELQETQYF.

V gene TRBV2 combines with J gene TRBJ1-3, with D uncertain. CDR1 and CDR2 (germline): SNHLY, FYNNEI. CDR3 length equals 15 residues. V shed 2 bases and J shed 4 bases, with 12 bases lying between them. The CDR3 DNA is TGTGCCAGCAGTGAATTAGGAGGGCTCGGAAACACCATATATTTT. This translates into CASSELGGLGNTIYF.